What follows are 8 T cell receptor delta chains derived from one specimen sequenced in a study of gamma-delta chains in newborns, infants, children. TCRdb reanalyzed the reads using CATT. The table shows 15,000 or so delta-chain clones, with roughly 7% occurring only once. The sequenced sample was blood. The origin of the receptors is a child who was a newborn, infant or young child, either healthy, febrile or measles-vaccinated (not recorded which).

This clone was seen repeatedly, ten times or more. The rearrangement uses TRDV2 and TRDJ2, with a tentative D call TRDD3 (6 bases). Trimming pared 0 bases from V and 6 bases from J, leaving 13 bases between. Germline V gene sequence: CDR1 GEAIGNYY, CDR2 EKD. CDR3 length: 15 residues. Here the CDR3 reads CACDTWGSYSAQLFF. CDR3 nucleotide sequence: TGTGCCTGTGACACCTGGGGATCATATTCAGCACAACTCTTCTTT.

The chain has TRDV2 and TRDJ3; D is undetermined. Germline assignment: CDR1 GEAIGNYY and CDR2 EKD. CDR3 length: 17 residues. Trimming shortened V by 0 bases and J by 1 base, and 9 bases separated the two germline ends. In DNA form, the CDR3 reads TGTGCCTGTGACACCGTACCTCCATCCTGGGACACCCGACAGATGTTTTTC. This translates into CACDTVPPSWDTRQMFF.

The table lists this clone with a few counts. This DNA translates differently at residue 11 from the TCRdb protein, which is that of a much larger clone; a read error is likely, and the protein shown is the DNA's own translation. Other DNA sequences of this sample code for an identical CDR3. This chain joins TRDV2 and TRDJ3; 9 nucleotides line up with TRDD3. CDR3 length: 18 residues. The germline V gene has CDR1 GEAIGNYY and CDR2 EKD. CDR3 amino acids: CACDTYWGSSRDTRQMFF. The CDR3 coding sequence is TGTGCCTGTGACACCTACTGGGGGAGCTCCCGGGACACCCGACAGATGTTTTTC.

CDR3 sequence: CACDTVILGDTSSWDTRQMFF. The DNA of the CDR3 is TGTGCCTGTGACACCGTCATACTGGGGGATACAAGCTCCTGGGACACCCGACAGATGTTTTTC. V and J are TRDV2 and TRDJ3, with TRDD3 matching over 12 bases. Germline V gene data show CDR1 as GEAIGNYY and CDR2 as EKD. The CDR3 is made up of 21 amino acids. V trimming: 0 bases; J trimming: 0 bases; junction bases outside the gene matches: 8.

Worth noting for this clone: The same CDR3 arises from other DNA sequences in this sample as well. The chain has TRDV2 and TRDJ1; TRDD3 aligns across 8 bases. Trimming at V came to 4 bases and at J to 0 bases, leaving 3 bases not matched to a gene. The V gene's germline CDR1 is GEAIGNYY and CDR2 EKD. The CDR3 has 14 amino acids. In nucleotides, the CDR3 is TGTGCCTGTGATCCACTGGGGGACACCGATAAACTCATCTTT. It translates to CACDPLGDTDKLIF.

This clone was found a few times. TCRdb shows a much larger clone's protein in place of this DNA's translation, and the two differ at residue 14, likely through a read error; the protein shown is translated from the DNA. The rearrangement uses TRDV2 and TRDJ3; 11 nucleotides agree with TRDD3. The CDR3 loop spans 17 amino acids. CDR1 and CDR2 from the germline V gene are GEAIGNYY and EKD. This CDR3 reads CACDTLGDTWDTRRMFF. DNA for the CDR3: TGTGCCTGTGACACCCTGGGGGATACCTGGGACACCCGACGGATGTTTTTC.

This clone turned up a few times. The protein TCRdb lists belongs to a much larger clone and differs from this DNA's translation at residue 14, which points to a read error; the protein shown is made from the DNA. Here the CDR3 reads CACDTVGGYAYTDRLIF. CDR3 DNA sequence: TGTGCCTGTGACACCGTTGGGGGATACGCGTACACCGATAGACTCATCTTT. This chain connects TRDV2 to TRDJ1; 11 bases are shared with TRDD3. The CDR3 runs to 17 residues. Germline CDR1 GEAIGNYY, CDR2 EKD.

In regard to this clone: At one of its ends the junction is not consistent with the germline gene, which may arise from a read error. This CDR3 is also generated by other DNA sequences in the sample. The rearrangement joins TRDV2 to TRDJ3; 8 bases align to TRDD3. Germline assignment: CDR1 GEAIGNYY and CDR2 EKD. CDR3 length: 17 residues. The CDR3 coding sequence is TGTGCCTGTGACACCGTGGGGGATTTTTGGGACACTCGACAGATGTTTTTC. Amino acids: CACDTVGDFWDTRQMFF.